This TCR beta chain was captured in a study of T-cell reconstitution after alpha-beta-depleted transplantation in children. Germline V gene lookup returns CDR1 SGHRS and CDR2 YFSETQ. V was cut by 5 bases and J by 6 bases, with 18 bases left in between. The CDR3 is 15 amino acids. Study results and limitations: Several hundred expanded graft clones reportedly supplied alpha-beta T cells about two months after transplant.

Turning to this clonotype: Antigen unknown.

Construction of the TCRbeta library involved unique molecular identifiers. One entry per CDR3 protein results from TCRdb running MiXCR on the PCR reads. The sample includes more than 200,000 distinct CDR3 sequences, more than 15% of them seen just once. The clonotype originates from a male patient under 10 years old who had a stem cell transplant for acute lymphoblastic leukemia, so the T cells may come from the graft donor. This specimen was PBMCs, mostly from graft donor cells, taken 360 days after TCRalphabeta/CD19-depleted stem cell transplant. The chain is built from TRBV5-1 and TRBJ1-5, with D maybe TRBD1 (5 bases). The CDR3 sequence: CASSPGQGTFQPQHF. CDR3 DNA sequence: TGCGCCAGCAGTCCAGGGCAGGGTACTTTTCAGCCCCAGCATTTT.